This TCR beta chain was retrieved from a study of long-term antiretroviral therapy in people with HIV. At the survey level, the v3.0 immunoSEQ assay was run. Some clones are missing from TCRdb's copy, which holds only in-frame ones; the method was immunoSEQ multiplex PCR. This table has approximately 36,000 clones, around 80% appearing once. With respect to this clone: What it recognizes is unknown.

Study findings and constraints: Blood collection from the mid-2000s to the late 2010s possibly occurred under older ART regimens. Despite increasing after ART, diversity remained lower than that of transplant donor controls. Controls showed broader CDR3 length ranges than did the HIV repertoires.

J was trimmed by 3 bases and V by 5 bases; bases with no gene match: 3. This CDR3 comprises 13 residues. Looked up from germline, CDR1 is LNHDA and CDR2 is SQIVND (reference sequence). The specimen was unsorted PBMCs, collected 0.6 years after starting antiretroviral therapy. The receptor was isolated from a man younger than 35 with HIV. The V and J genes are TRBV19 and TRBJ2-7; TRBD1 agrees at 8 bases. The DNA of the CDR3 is TGTGCCAGTAGTGCCGGGACAGGCTACGAGCAGTACTTC. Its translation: CASSAGTGYEQYF.